One and the same sample provided the 10 T cell receptor beta chains below, sequenced in a study of blood T cell repertoires in COVID-19. Assay: immunoSEQ multiplex PCR; the TCRdb copy retains only in-frame clones and omits some. Counted here are more than 110,000 clones, roughly 89% occurring once; the ten biggest clones make up around 4.5%. Sample: PBMCs or T cells enriched from blood (not recorded which). The source of these receptors is a man aged 45-65 years who had recovered from COVID-19.

The rearrangement joins TRBV19 to TRBJ1-1, with D uncertain. V gave up 3 bases and J gave up 5 bases, with 16 bases separating them. The V gene's germline CDR1 is LNHDA and CDR2 SQIVND (reference sequence). This CDR3 region has 15 residues. CDR3 coding DNA: TGTGCCAGTAGTATCGTGGGAGCCACTAGGACTGAAGCTTTCTTT. It is translated as CASSIVGATRTEAFF.

This sequence joins TRBV9 and TRBJ2-5, with a possible D match to TRBD2 (5 bases). Trimming stripped 3 bases from V and 8 bases from J, with 14 bases between. The CDR3 length is 13 residues. In germline, CDR1 is SGDLS, CDR2 YYNGEE. CDR3 protein: CASSGGWGATQYF. For the CDR3, the DNA is TGTGCCAGCAGCGGTGGATGGGGAGCCACCCAGTACTTC.

V and J are TRBV6-2 or TRBV6-3 and TRBJ2-7; 7 nucleotides align to TRBD2. The CDR3 runs 19 residues. Germline V lookup: CDR1 MNHEY, CDR2 SVGEGT. V lost 3 bases, J lost 3 bases, and 20 bases stayed unmatched. CDR3 protein: CASSYIPLGVAGNIYEQYV. The CDR3 nucleotides read TGTGCCAGCAGTTATATTCCCCTTGGGGTAGCGGGTAATATCTACGAGCAGTACGTC.

This clone was counted once. The chain links TRBV6-1 to TRBJ1-4; D call uncertain. In germline, CDR1 is MNHNS, CDR2 SASEGT. Trimming left V 2 bases short and J 8 bases short, with 15 bases between. The length of the CDR3 is 15 residues. The DNA of the CDR3 is TGTGCCAGCAGTGAACGAAACACCCGAGGAGAAAAACTGTTTTTT. Protein product: CASSERNTRGEKLFF.

This clone appeared once. CDR3 nucleotides: TGTGCCAGCAGGCTAGGGGTCGCATCGCAGTATTTT. Amino acids: CASRLGVASQYF. This chain uses TRBV2 with TRBJ2-3, with a tentative D call TRBD1 (5 bases). Trimming took 6 bases from V and 10 from J, leaving 14 bases between them. The CDR3 covers 12 residues. Germline V gene lookup returns CDR1 SNHLY and CDR2 FYNNEI.

The gene calls are TRBV28 and TRBJ1-2, with 9 nucleotides matching TRBD1. The germline V gene has CDR1 MDHEN and CDR2 SYDVKM. V lost 6 bases, J lost 8 bases, and 16 bases stayed unmatched. The CDR3 spans 16 residues. CDR3 DNA sequence: TGTGCCAGCAGCACCGGGACAGGGTTTGGTGGGAAGGGCTACACCTTC. Protein product: CASSTGTGFGGKGYTF.

V usage is TRBV5-1 and J usage is TRBJ2-5; TRBD2 aligns across 10 bases. J was trimmed by 4 bases and V by 0 bases; bases with no gene match: 6. Germline V gene data show CDR1 as SGHRS and CDR2 as YFSETQ. This CDR3 has 16 residues. The CDR3 DNA sequence: TGCGCCAGCAGCTTGGTTCAGCGGGGGGGCGGAGAGACCCAGTACTTC. Its translation is CASSLVQRGGGETQYF.

The count of this clone is one. The chain joins TRBV28 to TRBJ1-6; the D gene is possibly TRBD1 (5 bases). The ends were cut back, 2 bases at V and 8 bases at J, with 10 bases in the middle. The CDR3 totals 14 residues. Per germline, CDR1 MDHEN and CDR2 SYDVKM. The CDR3 protein is CASSLETAYSPLHF. CDR3 in DNA: TGTGCCAGCAGTTTAGAGACAGCTTATTCACCCCTCCACTTT.

The rearrangement links TRBV9 to TRBJ2-1; 9 bases agree with TRBD2. The V and J ends lost 0 bases and 9 bases, in that order; junction bases with no gene match: 7. The CDR3 extends over 15 amino acids. Germline CDR1 is SGDLS and CDR2 is YYNGEE. CDR3 nucleotide sequence: TGTGCCAGCAGCGTAGGGGCACAAGCGGGGGGTGAGCAGTTCTTC. Translation: CASSVGAQAGGEQFF. Full variable domain (rest looked up from reference TRBV9 and TRBJ2-1): DSGVTQTPKHLITATGQRVTLRCSPRSGDLSVYWYQQSLDQGLQFLIQYYNGEERAKGNILERFSAQQFPDLHSELNLSSLELGDSALYFCASSVGAQAGGEQFFGPGTRLTVL.

This chain links TRBV6-2 or TRBV6-3 with TRBJ2-5, with D possibly matching TRBD1 (5 bases). Germline V gene lookup returns CDR1 MNHEY and CDR2 SVGEGT. V was cut by 2 bases and J by 4 bases, with 14 bases left in between. The CDR3 runs 15 residues. CDR3 bases: TGTGCCAGCAGTTACCGCCAGGGTAGCTCAGAGACCCAGTACTTC. This gives the protein CASSYRQGSSETQYF.